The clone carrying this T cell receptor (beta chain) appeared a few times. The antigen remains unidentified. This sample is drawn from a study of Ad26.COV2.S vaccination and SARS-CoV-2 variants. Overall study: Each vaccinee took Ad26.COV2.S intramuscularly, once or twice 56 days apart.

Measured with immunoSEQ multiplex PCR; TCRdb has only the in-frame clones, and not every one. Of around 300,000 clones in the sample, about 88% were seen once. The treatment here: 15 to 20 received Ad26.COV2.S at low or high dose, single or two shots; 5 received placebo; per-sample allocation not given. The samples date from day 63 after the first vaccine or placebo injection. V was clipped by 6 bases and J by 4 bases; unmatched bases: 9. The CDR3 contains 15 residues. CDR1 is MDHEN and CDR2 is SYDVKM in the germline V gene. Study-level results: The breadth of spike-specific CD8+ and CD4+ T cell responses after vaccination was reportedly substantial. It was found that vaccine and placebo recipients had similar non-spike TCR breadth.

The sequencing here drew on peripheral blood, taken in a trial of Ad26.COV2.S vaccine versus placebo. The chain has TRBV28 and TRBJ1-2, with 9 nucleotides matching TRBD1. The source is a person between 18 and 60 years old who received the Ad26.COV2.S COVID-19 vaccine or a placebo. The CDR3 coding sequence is TGTGCCAGCAGGTTAACAGGGGGCGGAGGCTATGGCTACACCTTC. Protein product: CASRLTGGGGYGYTF.